This T cell receptor beta chain appears in the sequencing data of a study of shared clonotypes between healthy human individuals. The donor population consisted of healthy HIV-negative adults with no recent acute infections or vaccinations. CD4+ cells yielded CD45RA+ naive and CD45RA-negative memory subsets. The V gene lost 6 bases and the J gene lost 3 bases, with 6 bases spanning the gap. The CDR3 runs to 11 residues. Germline CDR1 reads DFQATT; CDR2 reads SNEGSKA (reference sequence). Only in-frame clones appear in the TCRdb table, and some are missing; sequencing was by immunoSEQ multiplex PCR. The sample records 1,400,000 or so clones, 97% to 99% being singletons.

Specimen: naive CD4+ T cells sorted from blood. Specified subset: CD45RA+ positively selected. The clonotype originates from a man aged 30 to 39 in good health. The chain recombines TRBV20-1 with TRBJ1-5; no reliable D call. The CDR3 DNA sequence: TGCAGTGCCAAGCACAATCAGCCCCAGCATTTT. This sequence encodes CSAKHNQPQHF.